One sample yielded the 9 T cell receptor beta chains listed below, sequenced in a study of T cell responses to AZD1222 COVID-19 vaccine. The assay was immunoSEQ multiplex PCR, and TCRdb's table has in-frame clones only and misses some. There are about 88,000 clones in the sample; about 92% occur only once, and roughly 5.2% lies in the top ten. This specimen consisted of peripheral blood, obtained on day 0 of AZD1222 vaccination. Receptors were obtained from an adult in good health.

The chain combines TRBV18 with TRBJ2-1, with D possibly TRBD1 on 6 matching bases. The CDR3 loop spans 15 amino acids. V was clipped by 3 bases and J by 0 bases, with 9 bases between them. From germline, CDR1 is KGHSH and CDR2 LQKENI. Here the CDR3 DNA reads TGTGCCAGCTCACCGGACAGCCGCTCCTACAATGAGCAGTTCTTC. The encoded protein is CASSPDSRSYNEQFF.

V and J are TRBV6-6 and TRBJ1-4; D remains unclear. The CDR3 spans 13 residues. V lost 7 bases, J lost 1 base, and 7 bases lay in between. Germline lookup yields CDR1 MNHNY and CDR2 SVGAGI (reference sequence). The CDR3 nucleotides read TGTGCCAGCACTAGTCAAACTAATGAAAAACTGTTTTTT. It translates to CASTSQTNEKLFF.

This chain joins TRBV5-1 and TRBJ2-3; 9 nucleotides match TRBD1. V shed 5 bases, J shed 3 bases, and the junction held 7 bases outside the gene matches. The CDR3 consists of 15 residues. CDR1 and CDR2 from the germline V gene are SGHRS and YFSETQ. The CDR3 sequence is CASSPGTGPTDTQYF. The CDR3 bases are TGCGCCAGCAGTCCCGGGACAGGGCCTACAGATACGCAGTATTTT.

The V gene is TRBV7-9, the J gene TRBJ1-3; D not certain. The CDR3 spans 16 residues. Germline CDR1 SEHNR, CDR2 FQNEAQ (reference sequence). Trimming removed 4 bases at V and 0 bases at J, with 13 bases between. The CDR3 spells CASSSTFRDSGNTIYF. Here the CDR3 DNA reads TGTGCCAGCAGCTCTACGTTTCGGGACTCTGGAAACACCATATATTTT.

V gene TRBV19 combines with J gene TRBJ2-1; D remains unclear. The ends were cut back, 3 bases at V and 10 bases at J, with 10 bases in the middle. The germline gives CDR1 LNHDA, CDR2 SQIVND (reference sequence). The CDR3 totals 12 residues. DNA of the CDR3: TGTGCCAGTAGTATGTCAAAGTGGGAGCAGTTCTTC. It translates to CASSMSKWEQFF.

CDR3 nucleotide sequence: TGTGCCACCAGTGATTTCGGGAGGGGGTCATACAATGAGCAGTTCTTC. Its translation is CATSDFGRGSYNEQFF. This chain links TRBV24-1 with TRBJ2-1; 8 bases are shared with TRBD2. J gave up 4 bases and V 1 base, and 5 bases lay outside the gene matches. This CDR3 spans 16 amino acids. CDR1 is KGHDR, CDR2 SFDVKD, per germline.

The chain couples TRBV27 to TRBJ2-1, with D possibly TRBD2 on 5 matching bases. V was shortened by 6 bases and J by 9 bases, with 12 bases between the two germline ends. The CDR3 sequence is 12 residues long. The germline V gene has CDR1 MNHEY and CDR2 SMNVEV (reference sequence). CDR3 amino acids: CASSPPSIEQFF. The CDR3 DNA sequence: TGTGCCAGCAGCCCTCCTAGCATTGAGCAGTTCTTC.

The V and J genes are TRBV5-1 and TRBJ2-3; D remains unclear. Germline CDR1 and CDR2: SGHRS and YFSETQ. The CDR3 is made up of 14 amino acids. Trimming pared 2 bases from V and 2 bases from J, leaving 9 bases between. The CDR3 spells CASSFLDDTDTQYF. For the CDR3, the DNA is TGCGCCAGCAGCTTTTTGGACGACACAGATACGCAGTATTTT.

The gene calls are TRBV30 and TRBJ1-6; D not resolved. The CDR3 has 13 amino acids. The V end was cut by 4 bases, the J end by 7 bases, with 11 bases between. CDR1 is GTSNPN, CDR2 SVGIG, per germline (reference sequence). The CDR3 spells CAWKYLRNSPLHF. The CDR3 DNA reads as TGTGCCTGGAAATATCTGAGGAATTCACCCCTCCACTTT. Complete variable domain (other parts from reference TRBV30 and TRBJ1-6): SQTIHQWPATLVQPVGSPLSLECTVEGTSNPNLYWYRQAAGRGLQLLFYSVGIGQISSEVPQNLSASRPQDRQFILSSKKLLLSDSGFYLCAWKYLRNSPLHFGNGTRLTVT.